Presented here are 20 T cell receptor beta chains from one specimen sequenced in a study of control samples from healthy donors and cancer patients. This table comes from immunoSEQ multiplex PCR, and its TCRdb copy is limited to in-frame clones, with some not included. The repertoire shows some 180,000 clones; the top ten hold 2% to 2.5%. Material: blood. These receptors were taken from a woman under 40 in good health.

The rearrangement joins TRBV7-9 to TRBJ2-7; the match to TRBD1 covers 9 bases. V shed 4 bases, J shed 3 bases, and the junction held 4 bases outside the gene matches. The CDR3 spans 14 residues. Germline V CDR1 and CDR2: SEHNR, FQNEAQ (reference sequence). CDR3 loop: CASSWTGAVYEQYF. CDR3 bases: TGTGCCAGCAGCTGGACAGGGGCAGTCTACGAGCAGTACTTC.

The chain uses TRBV12-3 or TRBV12-4 and TRBJ1-4; no clear D gene. Trimming took off 5 bases at V and 0 bases at J, with 4 bases between the two ends. The CDR3 is 13 residues long. CDR3 amino acids: CASSIATNEKLFF. CDR3 in DNA: TGTGCCAGCAGTATTGCAACTAATGAAAAACTGTTTTTT.

CDR3 DNA: TGTGCCAGCAGCTCTGGCCCGGGACAGAGGTATGGCTACACCTTC. Translating it yields CASSSGPGQRYGYTF. The V and J genes are TRBV5-4 and TRBJ1-2, with 7 nucleotides matching TRBD1. The V and J ends lost 3 bases and 5 bases, in that order; junction bases with no gene match: 10. Germline V CDR1 and CDR2: SGHNT, YYREEE (reference sequence). This CDR3 spans 15 amino acids.

The V call is TRBV19, the J call TRBJ1-4; TRBD1 matches at 9 bases. The junction had 5 bases not matched to a gene; V was cut back by 6 bases and J by 6 bases. CDR1 is LNHDA and CDR2 is SQIVND in the germline V gene (reference sequence). The CDR3 is 14 residues long. The CDR3 DNA follows: TGTGCCAGTAGGACAGGGGGTTATTATGAAAAACTGTTTTTT. Protein: CASRTGGYYEKLFF.

The chain links TRBV6-5 to TRBJ1-1, with D uncertain. Per the germline V gene, CDR1 is MNHEY and CDR2 is SVGAGI. Trimming took off 7 bases at V and 1 base at J, with 7 bases between the two ends. CDR3 size: 12 residues. The CDR3 sequence is CASNGRNTEAFF. The CDR3 DNA reads as TGTGCCAGCAACGGTCGGAACACTGAAGCTTTCTTT.

With respect to this clone: Other DNA sequences in this sample translate to the same CDR3. The chain has TRBV18 and TRBJ1-1, with TRBD1 as a possible D gene (6 bases). CDR3 length equals 15 residues. Germline CDR1 is KGHSH and CDR2 is LQKENI. Trimming took 3 bases from V and 0 from J, leaving 11 bases between them. CDR3 DNA: TGTGCCAGCTCACCCAGGGGCCCCCTGAACACTGAAGCTTTCTTT. As protein: CASSPRGPLNTEAFF.

A word on this clone: The same CDR3 is also encoded by other DNA sequences in this sample. The V gene is TRBV18, the J gene TRBJ1-5; D unresolved. V dropped 2 bases and J dropped 4 bases, with 9 bases sitting between them. The CDR3 is 14 residues long. From germline, CDR1 is KGHSH and CDR2 LQKENI. CDR3 in DNA: TGTGCCAGCTCACCAGACGGCAGGAATCAGCCCCAGCATTTT. This gives the protein CASSPDGRNQPQHF.

V is TRBV2 and J is TRBJ2-2; D not resolved. The CDR3 runs to 17 residues. Germline V lookup: CDR1 SNHLY, CDR2 FYNNEI. The V end was cut by 6 bases, the J end by 0 bases, with 17 bases between. CDR3 bases: TGTGCCAGCAGCGTAAGTGGGATTCTCCCGAACACCGGGGAGCTGTTTTTT. Protein: CASSVSGILPNTGELFF. Full variable domain (outside the CDR3, taken from reference TRBV2 and TRBJ2-2): EPEVTQTPSHQVTQMGQEVILRCVPISNHLYFYWYRQILGQKVEFLVSFYNNEISEKSEIFDDQFSVERPDGSNFTLKIRSTKLEDSAMYFCASSVSGILPNTGELFFGEGSRLTVL.

V usage is TRBV2 and J usage is TRBJ1-2; 9 nucleotides align to TRBD1. The V and J ends lost 6 bases and 8 bases, in that order; junction bases with no gene match: 7. The germline gives CDR1 SNHLY, CDR2 FYNNEI. The CDR3 length is 13 residues. The CDR3 reads CASSLDRGRGYTF. DNA of the CDR3: TGTGCCAGCAGCCTGGACAGGGGAAGGGGCTACACCTTC.

The rearrangement joins TRBV9 to TRBJ1-5, with a possible D match to TRBD1 (5 bases). The CDR3 is made up of 15 amino acids. Trimming cost V 4 bases and J 2 bases, with 13 bases left between them. Germline V gene lookup returns CDR1 SGDLS and CDR2 YYNGEE. CDR3 region: CASSLGLGGNQPQHF. CDR3 DNA: TGTGCCAGCAGCCTGGGACTTGGCGGCAATCAGCCCCAGCATTTT.

This sequence joins TRBV3-1 (or the pseudogene TRBV3-2) and TRBJ2-1; 12 bases are shared with TRBD2. Germline trimming cut 3 bases from V and 8 bases from J; bases unmatched to any gene: 5. This CDR3 is 15 amino acids long. Germline CDR1 is LGHDT and CDR2 is YNNKEL (reference sequence). CDR3 in amino acids: CASSHTSGGIDEQFF. CDR3 nucleotide sequence: TGTGCCAGCAGCCATACTAGCGGGGGGATCGATGAGCAGTTCTTC.

The chain is built from TRBV7-9 and TRBJ1-1, with D perhaps TRBD1 (6 bases). In germline, CDR1 is SEHNR, CDR2 FQNEAQ (reference sequence). Trimming left V 7 bases short and J 10 bases short, with 16 bases between. The CDR3 is 12 residues long. The CDR3 spells CASTSQGRGAFF. For the CDR3, the DNA is TGTGCCAGCACCTCTCAGGGGAGAGGAGCTTTCTTT.

This chain joins TRBV6-4 and TRBJ2-1, with 11 bases identical to TRBD2. J was trimmed by 4 bases and V by 5 bases; bases with no gene match: 7. Germline values: CDR1 MRHNA, CDR2 SNTAGT. This CDR3 contains 16 residues. CDR3 in DNA: TGTGCCAGCAGTTCACATAGCGGGGGGGGTTACAATGAGCAGTTCTTC. It yields the protein CASSSHSGGGYNEQFF.

The rearrangement links TRBV11-1 to TRBJ1-1; D call uncertain. This CDR3 comprises 15 residues. V lost 1 base to trimming and J lost 1 base, with 10 bases between them. The germline V gene has CDR1 SGHAT and CDR2 FQDESV (reference sequence). In DNA form, the CDR3 reads TGTGCCAGCAGCTTAGTAAAGTATGGGAACACTGAAGCTTTCTTT. Translated, it gives CASSLVKYGNTEAFF. Full variable domain (outside the CDR3, taken from reference TRBV11-1 and TRBJ1-1): EAEVAQSPRYKITEKSQAVAFWCDPISGHATLYWYRQILGQGPELLVQFQDESVVDDSQLPKDRFSAERLKGVDSTLKIQPAELGDSAMYLCASSLVKYGNTEAFFGQGTRLTVV.

The chain couples TRBV12-3 or TRBV12-4 to TRBJ2-1, with D perhaps TRBD1 (6 bases). Trimming removed 4 bases at V and 7 bases at J, with 11 bases between. This CDR3 comprises 13 residues. CDR3 protein: CASSSRGGNEQFF. The CDR3 DNA sequence: TGTGCCAGCAGTTCCAGGGGTGGGAATGAGCAGTTCTTC.

The rearrangement links TRBV6-5 to TRBJ2-3; 12 nucleotides agree with TRBD2. The V and J ends lost 7 bases and 6 bases, in that order; junction bases with no gene match: 8. The CDR3 contains 15 residues. Germline CDR1 and CDR2: MNHEY and SVGAGI. The CDR3 loop reads CASTPGLAGGDTQYF. The CDR3 region has the DNA TGTGCCAGCACCCCGGGACTAGCGGGTGGGGATACGCAGTATTTT.

The CDR3 nucleotides read TGTGCCAGCAGCGATAGCGTATCCTACGAGCAGTACTTC. This codes for CASSDSVSYEQYF. The chain employs TRBV3-1 (or the pseudogene TRBV3-2) and TRBJ2-7, with D maybe TRBD2 (5 bases). V was pared by 5 bases and J by 1 base, with 9 bases between. The CDR3 has 13 residues. Germline CDR1 is LGHDT and CDR2 is YNNKEL (reference sequence).

The gene calls are TRBV2 and TRBJ2-7, with D maybe TRBD2 (5 bases). The CDR3 has 14 amino acids. V shed 6 bases and J shed 4 bases, with 16 bases lying between them. Germline loops: CDR1 SNHLY, CDR2 FYNNEI. Here the CDR3 reads CASSLEGGLYEQYF. Here the CDR3 DNA reads TGTGCCAGCAGCCTTGAGGGTGGTTTATACGAGCAGTACTTC.

The chain carries TRBV3-1 (or the pseudogene TRBV3-2) and TRBJ1-4, with 7 positions matching TRBD1. The V segment lost 4 bases and the J segment 7 bases; nucleotides outside the gene matches: 12. CDR1 is LGHDT and CDR2 is YNNKEL in the germline V gene (reference sequence). This CDR3 is 16 amino acids long. The CDR3 DNA reads as TGTGCCAGCAGCCCCGGGACAGTCAGTGGGGGTGAAAAACTGTTTTTT. Its protein is CASSPGTVSGGEKLFF.

This sequence joins TRBV2 and TRBJ1-3; the D is unclear. CDR1 is SNHLY, CDR2 FYNNEI, per germline. Trimming cost V 7 bases and J 0 bases, with 16 bases left between them. The CDR3 is 16 residues long. The chain's CDR3 is CASNIRSDASGNTIYF. CDR3 in DNA: TGTGCCAGCAACATCAGGTCAGACGCCTCTGGAAACACCATATATTTT. The whole variable domain, remainder taken from reference TRBV2 and TRBJ1-3, is EPEVTQTPSHQVTQMGQEVILRCVPISNHLYFYWYRQILGQKVEFLVSFYNNEISEKSEIFDDQFSVERPDGSNFTLKIRSTKLEDSAMYFCASNIRSDASGNTIYFGEGSWLTVV.